Presented here are 28 T cell receptor beta chains from one specimen sequenced in a study of CD8 T cells in ankylosing spondylitis. Each CDR3 protein gets one entry after TCRdb re-called the 5' RACE reads with MiXCR. The sample records around 160,000 distinct CDR3 sequences, 9.5% to 13% being singletons. Material: blood, either unsorted or a sorted T cell fraction (not recorded which). The source of these receptors is a male donor with ankylosing spondylitis or in good health (not recorded which).

With regard to this clonotype: Just one base apart from a much larger clone, this may be a read error. V and J are TRBV5-1 and TRBJ2-1, with TRBD2 identical over 7 bases. CDR3 length: 16 residues. The V gene end was trimmed by 0 bases and the J gene end by 4 bases; junction bases not matched to a gene: 7. CDR1 is SGHRS, CDR2 YFSETQ, per germline. In DNA form, the CDR3 reads TGCGCCAGCAGCTTGGGGCTGCGGGGGTCATACAATGAGCAGTTCTTC. It codes for CASSLGLRGSYNEQFF.

This clonotype was counted only a few times. V gene TRBV29-1 combines with J gene TRBJ2-1; perhaps TRBD2 as D (6 bases). The CDR3 has 16 amino acids. From germline, CDR1 is SQVTM and CDR2 ANQGSEA. Trimming removed 5 bases at V and 3 bases at J, with 20 bases between. As DNA, the CDR3 is TGCAGCGTTTATTTCCGGGGACTTGATGTCTACAATGAGCAGTTCTTC. It specifies CSVYFRGLDVYNEQFF.

This clonotype was detected many times. The rearrangement links TRBV7-8 to TRBJ2-2; D is uncertain. The CDR3 sequence is 13 residues long. V was clipped by 0 bases and J by 5 bases, with 4 bases between them. The germline CDR1 and CDR2 sequences are SGHVS and FQNEAQ. CDR3 coding DNA: TGTGCCAGCAGCTTAGCGCAGACCGGGGAGCTGTTTTTT. This codes for CASSLAQTGELFF.

Many counts were recorded for this clonotype. CDR3 DNA: TGTGCCAGCAGTGAAGTAGTGATGAACACTGAAGCTTTCTTT. Translating gives CASSEVVMNTEAFF. The rearrangement links TRBV2 to TRBJ1-1; D remains ambiguous. Trimming left V 1 base short and J 0 bases short, with 6 bases between. The CDR3 has 14 residues. From germline, CDR1 is SNHLY and CDR2 FYNNEI.

In this sample, this clonotype turned up many times. The chain is built from TRBV5-1 and TRBJ2-1; D perhaps matches TRBD2 (6 bases). Per germline, CDR1 SGHRS and CDR2 YFSETQ. The CDR3 is 18 residues long. V lost 0 bases and J lost 0, with 16 bases in between. CDR3: CASSLAILAKGSYNEQFF. The CDR3 DNA is TGCGCCAGCAGCTTGGCCATACTAGCTAAAGGCTCCTACAATGAGCAGTTCTTC.

The CDR3 spells CASSWDSRNQPQHF. The CDR3 DNA sequence: TGTGCCAGCAGCTGGGACAGCCGCAATCAGCCCCAGCATTTT. This chain joins TRBV7-2 and TRBJ1-5, with 7 bases fitting TRBD1. Germline V CDR1 and CDR2: SGHTA, FQGNSA. The V segment lost 4 bases and the J segment 2 bases; nucleotides outside the gene matches: 2. The CDR3 has 14 residues.

In its sample, this clonotype was seen many times. The chain links TRBV10-2 to TRBJ2-7; 10 bases match TRBD1. V lost 3 bases, J lost 0 bases, and 8 bases stayed unmatched. The CDR3 spans 17 residues. Per the germline V gene, CDR1 is WSHSY and CDR2 is SAAADI. The CDR3 DNA is TGCGCCAGCAGTGAAACGACCGGGACAGGGGACTCCTACGAGCAGTACTTC. Translation gives CASSETTGTGDSYEQYF.

This clonotype was picked up many times. The chain has TRBV3-1 and TRBJ2-3; 8 bases are shared with TRBD2. The CDR3 contains 15 residues. Germline CDR1 and CDR2: LGHDT and YNNKEL (reference sequence). Unmatched junction bases numbered 5, after V lost 0 bases and J lost 6 bases. The CDR3 loop reads CASSQESGRGDTQYF. The DNA of the CDR3 is TGTGCCAGCAGCCAAGAAAGCGGGAGAGGGGATACGCAGTATTTT.

The chain uses TRBV6-5 and TRBJ2-2, with D perhaps being TRBD1 or TRBD2 (6 bases each). V lost 1 base to trimming and J lost 4 bases, with 13 bases between them. This CDR3 contains 16 residues. CDR1 and CDR2 from the germline V gene are MNHEY and SVGAGI. CDR3 sequence reads: CASSYLGGASTGELFF. CDR3 DNA sequence: TGTGCCAGCAGTTACTTGGGGGGCGCGTCCACCGGGGAGCTGTTTTTT.

This clonotype was recorded many times. The J gene is TRBJ2-7, the V gene TRBV20-1; D may be TRBD2 (6 bases). V was shortened by 3 bases and J by 4 bases, with 16 bases between the two germline ends. The CDR3 spans 14 residues. The germline gives CDR1 DFQATT, CDR2 SNEGSKA (reference sequence). In DNA, the CDR3 is TGCAGTGCTAGGCTCGGGAGTACGAGTTACGAGCAGTACTTC. This gives the protein CSARLGSTSYEQYF.

This clonotype has at least ten counts. The chain links TRBV20-1 to TRBJ2-3; a weak D match, TRBD2 (6 bases). Germline lookup yields CDR1 DFQATT and CDR2 SNEGSKA (reference sequence). Deletions cut 5 bases from V and 1 base from J, with 19 bases between. The CDR3 is made up of 16 amino acids. CDR3: CSAPAARRGGTDTQYF. For the CDR3, the DNA is TGCAGTGCTCCTGCCGCAAGGCGCGGGGGCACAGATACGCAGTATTTT.

At least ten counts were recorded for this clonotype. V gene TRBV20-1 combines with J gene TRBJ2-7; D might be TRBD2 (6 bases). CDR1 and CDR2 from the germline V gene are DFQATT and SNEGSKA (reference sequence). V was shortened by 5 bases and J by 1 base, with 18 bases between the two germline ends. This CDR3 has 15 residues. The CDR3 coding sequence is TGCAGTGCTTCACCGGGAGTGGGGGTTTCCTACGAGCAGTACTTC. Residues: CSASPGVGVSYEQYF.

This clonotype came up many times. This chain connects TRBV6-5 to TRBJ1-1, with TRBD1 matching over 11 bases. This CDR3 has 16 residues. V gave up 2 bases and J gave up 1 base; unmatched junction bases: 3. Germline CDR1 and CDR2: MNHEY and SVGAGI. The CDR3 loop reads CASSYRGTGGNTEAFF. The DNA of the CDR3 is TGTGCCAGCAGTTACCGTGGGACAGGGGGGAACACTGAAGCTTTCTTT.

This clonotype has a handful of counts. This chain links TRBV20-1 with TRBJ2-5; 7 positions match TRBD2. Per the germline V gene, CDR1 is DFQATT and CDR2 is SNEGSKA (reference sequence). V shed 0 bases and J 5 bases; nucleotides not matched to a gene: 9. The CDR3 loop spans 15 amino acids. The CDR3 nucleotides are TGCAGTGCTAGAGATTTGGCGGGAGTCGGGGAGACCCAGTACTTC. Protein: CSARDLAGVGETQYF.

This clonotype was counted ten times or more. The V and J genes are TRBV20-1 and TRBJ2-4; D is possibly TRBD1 (6 bases). Between the trimmed V and J ends, which lost 4 bases and 0 bases, there was a span of 22 bases. Germline V lookup: CDR1 DFQATT, CDR2 SNEGSKA (reference sequence). CDR3 length: 18 residues. CDR3 DNA: TGCAGTGCTACTCGGGACACGCCGATCCCGCTAGCCAAAAACATTCAGTACTTC. Its protein is CSATRDTPIPLAKNIQYF.

The table lists this clonotype with a few counts. Germline is not matched at one junction end, which may reflect a read error. J is TRBJ2-7 and V is TRBV28, with 9 bases lining up with TRBD1. CDR1 and CDR2 (germline): MDHEN, SYDVKM. The CDR3 sequence is 16 residues long. CDR3 in DNA: TGTGCCAGCAGTACCAGGACAGGGGCACCCTCCGACGAGCAGTACTTC. Protein product: CASSTRTGAPSDEQYF.

This clonotype was observed many times. The gene calls are TRBV29-1 and TRBJ1-2; maybe TRBD1 (6 bases). CDR1 and CDR2 (germline): SQVTM, ANQGSEA. V gave up 0 bases and J gave up 5 bases, with 13 bases separating them. The CDR3 runs to 14 residues. CDR3 DNA sequence: TGCAGCGTTGAAGATCGACAGGAAGGGTATGGCTACACCTTC. Amino acids: CSVEDRQEGYGYTF.

This clonotype has at least ten counts. V is TRBV29-1 and J is TRBJ2-7; no clear D gene. This CDR3 contains 13 residues. Germline values: CDR1 SQVTM, CDR2 ANQGSEA. V gave up 3 bases and J gave up 6 bases, with 15 bases separating them. Here the CDR3 reads CSVDKGSDGEQYF. The CDR3 nucleotides are TGCAGCGTTGACAAGGGAAGTGATGGCGAGCAGTACTTC.

This clonotype was observed many times. This chain joins TRBV12-3 or TRBV12-4 and TRBJ2-7, with TRBD1 identical over 7 bases. V lost 5 bases to trimming and J lost 6 bases; unmatched junction nucleotides: 4. The CDR3 spans 12 residues. In DNA, the CDR3 is TGTGCCAGCAGTCGAGACAGGGTCGAGCAGTACTTC. It translates to CASSRDRVEQYF.

The table lists this clonotype with a few counts. The chain combines TRBV7-9 with TRBJ2-2; TRBD2 matches at 13 bases. This CDR3 is built from 16 residues. Looked up from germline, CDR1 is SEHNR and CDR2 is FQNEAQ (reference sequence). V shed 4 bases and J 6 bases; nucleotides not matched to a gene: 5. CDR3: CASSSGLAGVAGELFF. CDR3 sequence (DNA): TGTGCCAGCAGCTCAGGACTAGCGGGAGTTGCCGGGGAGCTGTTTTTT.

This clonotype was counted ten times or more. V is TRBV12-3 or TRBV12-4 and J is TRBJ1-2; D perhaps matches TRBD1 (6 bases). Trimming took 3 bases from V and 1 from J, leaving 9 bases between them. CDR3 size: 14 residues. The CDR3 here is CASSFGQFNYGYTF. The CDR3 DNA reads as TGTGCCAGCAGTTTCGGACAGTTTAACTATGGCTACACCTTC.

Points on this clonotype: No conserved phenylalanine or tryptophan is present at the end of the CDR3, so a read error is the likely explanation. V usage is TRBV7-2 and J usage is TRBJ2-5; 12 nucleotides agree with TRBD2. This CDR3 spans 15 amino acids. Germline V gene lookup returns CDR1 SGHTA and CDR2 FQGNSA. The V segment lost 0 bases and the J segment 5 bases; nucleotides outside the gene matches: 1. In DNA form, the CDR3 reads TGTGCCAGCAGCTTAGCGCTAGCGGGAGGGGAGACCCAGTACCTC. Amino acid sequence: CASSLALAGGETQYL.

This clonotype was seen many times. This chain links TRBV10-3 with TRBJ2-7, with D perhaps assigned TRBD1 or TRBD2 (7 bases each). CDR1 and CDR2 (germline): ENHRY, SYGVKD. V gave up 7 bases and J gave up 3 bases, with 13 bases separating them. The CDR3 totals 13 residues. The CDR3 nucleotides are TGTGCCATCAAAGGGGGGGACAGCTACGAGCAGTACTTC. Protein: CAIKGGDSYEQYF.

This clonotype was counted at least ten times. The rearrangement uses TRBV12-3 or TRBV12-4 and TRBJ2-7, with 9 positions matching TRBD2. The CDR3 runs 15 residues. Germline trimming cut 5 bases from V and 4 bases from J; bases unmatched to any gene: 9. The CDR3 DNA reads TGTGCCAGCAGTCCCCTGGGCGGGGGGGCGTACGAGCAGTACTTC. It codes for CASSPLGGGAYEQYF.

This clonotype came up many times. Here the CDR3 DNA reads TGCGCCAGCAGCTTGGGTGGGTTACAGGTGGCCGAGCAGTACTTC. Its translation is CASSLGGLQVAEQYF. This chain uses TRBV5-1 with TRBJ2-7, with D possibly matching TRBD1 (5 bases). Trimming removed 0 bases at V and 6 bases at J, with 16 bases between. Germline-derived CDR1 and CDR2 are SGHRS and YFSETQ. CDR3 length: 15 amino acids.

This clonotype was recorded many times. Here the CDR3 DNA reads TGTGCCAGCAGCTTGGATCGGTACCAAGAGACCCAGTACTTC. Its protein is CASSLDRYQETQYF. The gene calls are TRBV5-4 and TRBJ2-5; D remains ambiguous. CDR1 and CDR2 from the germline V gene are SGHNT and YYREEE (reference sequence). The CDR3 spans 14 residues. Trimming stripped 0 bases from V and 0 bases from J, with 6 bases between.

Many counts were recorded for this clonotype. This sequence joins TRBV5-8 and TRBJ1-1; weak D call: TRBD1 (5 bases). Germline V gene sequence: CDR1 SGHTS, CDR2 YDEGEE. This CDR3 has 15 amino acids. V lost 3 bases to trimming and J lost 0 bases, with 12 bases between them. CDR3 DNA sequence: TGTGCCAGCAGCTACCCCAGGGAGGTGAACACTGAAGCTTTCTTT. Translating it yields CASSYPREVNTEAFF.

This clonotype was observed a handful of times. The rearrangement links TRBV5-5 to TRBJ2-6; D is unclear. The CDR3 runs 17 residues. Germline CDR1 and CDR2: SGHKS and YYEKEE (reference sequence). V lost 0 bases and J 4 bases, leaving 14 bases between the germline ends. The CDR3 sequence is CASSLGVKASGANVLTF. The CDR3 region has the DNA TGTGCCAGCAGCTTGGGAGTTAAAGCATCGGGGGCCAACGTCCTGACTTTC.